Below, 2 T cell receptor beta chains from the same sample are listed, as sequenced in a study of cytomegalovirus exposure and HLA in healthy donors. Vbeta (60) and Jbeta (13) primers were used in the PCR. Clones were read by immunoSEQ multiplex PCR, and TCRdb kept only the in-frame ones, dropping some. The repertoire consists of approximately 39,000 clones, with over 60% occurring once and the leading ten covering about 7%. Sequencing was carried out using PBMCs. The receptor source for this set is a man aged 25 to 40 in good health and CMV-seronegative.

This clone was counted a few times. This rearrangement joins TRBV10-3 to TRBJ1-5; D might be TRBD1 (5 bases). V dropped 3 bases and J dropped 6 bases, with 15 bases sitting between them. This CDR3 is 15 amino acids long. Per the germline V gene, CDR1 is ENHRY and CDR2 is SYGVKD. The CDR3 DNA reads as TGTGCCATCAGTGAAGGCCAGGGCATCGGTCAGCCCCAGCATTTT. It codes for CAISEGQGIGQPQHF.

The rearrangement uses TRBV10-3 and TRBJ2-4, with 7 nucleotides matching TRBD1. There are 14 residues in the CDR3. In germline, CDR1 is ENHRY, CDR2 SYGVKD. V was clipped by 4 bases and J by 7 bases; unmatched bases: 7. The CDR3 DNA follows: TGTGCCATCAGTGGTTCGACAGGGCAGAACATTCAGTACTTC. This codes for CAISGSTGQNIQYF.